The 24 T cell receptor beta chains below come from one sample, sequenced in a study of cytomegalovirus exposure and HLA in healthy donors (dated by TCRdb to about 2017). Libraries were made using the immunoSEQ multiplex PCR assay. As stored in TCRdb, this immuneACCESS dataset retains in-frame rearrangements with V and J assigned. A fraction of the clones does not appear; measured against another copy, unresolved V genes explain less than half of the discrepancy, and the remainder lacks a known reason. The sample records 130,000 or so clones, roughly 86% of which are singletons. The top ten hold around 3.1% of the sample. Sequences were obtained from PBMCs. These receptors originate from a man aged 30-40 years in good health and CMV-seronegative.

The chain employs TRBV28 and TRBJ1-5, with D perhaps TRBD1 (5 bases). Germline V lookup: CDR1 MDHEN, CDR2 SYDVKM. The CDR3 extends over 15 amino acids. V was trimmed by 5 bases and J by 3 bases, leaving 14 bases between them. The chain's CDR3 is CASSIPLGPNQPQHF. For the CDR3, the DNA is TGTGCCAGCAGTATCCCTTTGGGGCCCAATCAGCCCCAGCATTTT.

The gene calls are TRBV5-4 and TRBJ1-1, with D possibly TRBD1 on 5 matching bases. The V gene lost 4 bases and the J gene lost 0 bases, with 13 bases spanning the gap. The CDR3 totals 15 residues. Germline V CDR1 and CDR2: SGHNT, YYREEE (reference sequence). This chain's CDR3 is CASSGGGTVNTEAFF. As DNA, the CDR3 is TGTGCCAGCAGCGGCGGCGGGACGGTGAACACTGAAGCTTTCTTT.

This chain links TRBV19 with TRBJ1-6; TRBD1 agrees at 9 bases. Looked up from germline, CDR1 is LNHDA and CDR2 is SQIVND (reference sequence). The V segment lost 6 bases and the J segment 7 bases; nucleotides outside the gene matches: 10. The CDR3 extends over 16 amino acids. The CDR3 sequence is CASRGGTGGFNSPLHF. CDR3 DNA sequence: TGTGCCAGTAGAGGGGGAACAGGGGGCTTCAATTCACCCCTCCACTTT. The whole variable domain, filled in from reference TRBV19 and TRBJ1-6, reads DGGITQSPKYLFRKEGQNVTLSCEQNLNHDAMYWYRQDPGQGLRLIYYSQIVNDFQKGDIAEGYSVSREKKESFPLTVTSAQKNPTAFYLCASRGGTGGFNSPLHFGNGTRLTVT.

The genes are TRBV20-1 and TRBJ2-7; 7 positions agree with TRBD1. This CDR3 contains 11 residues. The germline gives CDR1 DFQATT, CDR2 SNEGSKA (reference sequence). Trimming at V came to 6 bases and at J to 12 bases, leaving 11 bases not matched to a gene. The CDR3 reads CSAKQGRSSYF. CDR3 nucleotides: TGCAGTGCCAAACAGGGGCGCTCCTCGTACTTC.

In nucleotides, the CDR3 is TGTGCCAGCTCACTAATCGGGACTCCTCCCTCCGGGGAGCTGTTTTTT. This sequence encodes CASSLIGTPPSGELFF. This rearrangement joins TRBV18 to TRBJ2-2, with TRBD2 as a possible D gene (6 bases). Trimming shortened V by 4 bases and J by 6 bases, and 18 bases separated the two germline ends. Germline CDR1 is KGHSH and CDR2 is LQKENI. This CDR3 contains 16 residues. Drawing the rest from reference TRBV18 and TRBJ2-2, the complete variable domain is NAGVMQNPRHLVRRRGQEARLRCSPMKGHSHVYWYRQLPEEGLKFMVYLQKENIIDESGMPKERFSAEFPKEGPSILRIQQVVRGDSAAYFCASSLIGTPPSGELFFGEGSRLTVL.

The chain is built from TRBV6-5 and TRBJ2-7; the match to TRBD1 covers 12 bases. CDR1 MNHEY and CDR2 SVGAGI come from the germline V gene. This CDR3 contains 15 residues. The ends lost 7 bases at V and 4 bases at J; junction bases unmatched: 8. DNA of the CDR3: TGTGCCAGCACCCCTCCGGGACAGGGGGCTTACGAGCAGTACTTC. Amino acids: CASTPPGQGAYEQYF.

This clone was counted a single time. V usage is TRBV19 and J usage is TRBJ2-7; 12 bases are a match to TRBD2. After removal of 6 bases from V and 4 bases from J, the junction contained 7 bases not matched to a gene. The V gene's germline CDR1 is LNHDA and CDR2 SQIVND (reference sequence). The CDR3 runs 15 residues. CDR3 residues: CASSLGLAGPYEQYF. The DNA of the CDR3 is TGTGCCAGTAGCCTCGGACTAGCGGGGCCATACGAGCAGTACTTC.

The V and J genes are TRBV10-3 and TRBJ1-1, with D hard to call. Germline CDR1 and CDR2: ENHRY and SYGVKD. V was cut by 2 bases and J by 11 bases, with 15 bases left in between. This CDR3 spans 13 amino acids. The CDR3 sequence is CAISEVLEAWAFF. The CDR3 coding sequence is TGTGCCATCAGTGAGGTCCTAGAGGCGTGGGCTTTCTTT.

The genes are TRBV4-3 and TRBJ2-3; 11 nucleotides agree with TRBD2. This CDR3 comprises 17 residues. With 1 base clipped from V and 2 bases from J, the junction kept 5 bases outside the gene matches. In germline, CDR1 is LGHNA, CDR2 YSLEER. Here the CDR3 DNA reads TGCGCCAGCAGCCAAGTCGTAGCGGGGGGGATCACAGATACGCAGTATTTT. Encoded protein: CASSQVVAGGITDTQYF.

The chain links TRBV4-2 to TRBJ2-3; TRBD1 matches 9 bases. V lost 0 bases, J lost 4 bases, and 11 bases stayed unmatched. CDR1 is LGHNA, CDR2 YNFKEQ, per germline. The CDR3 length is 18 residues. CDR3 protein: CASSQDITTGGAADTQYF. The CDR3 coding sequence is TGTGCCAGCAGCCAAGATATAACTACAGGGGGCGCGGCAGATACGCAGTATTTT.

This rearrangement joins TRBV7-2 to TRBJ2-3; D gene uncertain. Trimming pared 5 bases from V and 4 bases from J, leaving 10 bases between. CDR1 and CDR2 (germline): SGHTA, FQGNSA. The CDR3 covers 13 residues. CDR3 coding DNA: TGTGCCAGCAGCAGCATGTTCTCAGATACGCAGTATTTT. It specifies CASSSMFSDTQYF.

This CDR3 is CASRLENAGLSYNSPLHF. In nucleotides, the CDR3 is TGTGCCAGCAGGCTGGAAAACGCGGGCCTCTCCTATAATTCACCCCTCCACTTT. This chain joins TRBV27 and TRBJ1-6; D call uncertain. V lost 6 bases to trimming and J lost 0 bases, with 18 bases between them. CDR1 is MNHEY and CDR2 is SMNVEV in the germline V gene (reference sequence). The CDR3 length is 18 residues.

The V gene is TRBV18, the J gene TRBJ1-2; D might be TRBD1 (6 bases). The V and J ends lost 3 bases and 5 bases respectively, with 16 bases between them. The CDR3 has 15 residues. Germline CDR1 is KGHSH and CDR2 is LQKENI. This chain's CDR3 is CASSPRGADSYGYTF. The CDR3 nucleotides read TGTGCCAGCTCACCTCGGGGGGCAGATAGTTATGGCTACACCTTC.

The chain is built from TRBV4-1 and TRBJ2-7, with a possible D match to TRBD2 (5 bases). Trimming left V 4 bases short and J 2 bases short, with 12 bases between. The CDR3 runs to 14 residues. In germline, CDR1 is MGHRA, CDR2 YSYEKL. CDR3 nucleotides: TGCGCCAGCAGCCGCGGACTGGAACCCTACGAGCAGTACTTC. Encoded protein: CASSRGLEPYEQYF.

V is TRBV29-1 and J is TRBJ2-1; 12 bases fit TRBD1. With 4 bases clipped from V and 13 bases from J, the junction kept 11 bases outside the gene matches. CDR1 and CDR2 from the germline V gene are SQVTM and ANQGSEA. The CDR3 has 14 amino acids. The CDR3 region has the DNA TGCAGCGTTGCGGGGGACAGGGGGCTTTCCGACCAGTTCTTC. It specifies CSVAGDRGLSDQFF.

The rearrangement links TRBV29-1 to TRBJ2-1; 14 bases match TRBD2. This CDR3 region has 15 residues. Germline CDR1 reads SQVTM; CDR2 reads ANQGSEA. J was trimmed by 2 bases and V by 4 bases; bases with no gene match: 1. The CDR3 loop reads CSVGGLAGAYNEQFF. The CDR3 region has the DNA TGCAGCGTTGGGGGACTAGCGGGGGCCTACAATGAGCAGTTCTTC.

This chain links TRBV6-5 with TRBJ2-7; D might be TRBD1 (5 bases). There are 14 residues in the CDR3. Germline V CDR1 and CDR2: MNHEY, SVGAGI. The V end lost 2 bases, the J end lost 2 bases, and 10 bases lay between the germline ends. The CDR3 here is CASSYGPGTYEQYF. CDR3 sequence (DNA): TGTGCCAGCAGTTACGGACCAGGGACCTACGAGCAGTACTTC.

The chain carries TRBV7-9 and TRBJ1-5; TRBD1 aligns across 11 bases. The CDR3 loop spans 16 amino acids. CDR1 SEHNR and CDR2 FQNEAQ come from the germline V gene (reference sequence). Germline trimming cut 0 bases from V and 4 bases from J; bases unmatched to any gene: 2. The CDR3 here is CASSLAGTGGNQPQHF. The CDR3 DNA is TGTGCCAGCAGCTTAGCCGGGACAGGGGGAAATCAGCCCCAGCATTTT.

V usage is TRBV4-1 and J usage is TRBJ1-5; possibly TRBD1 for D (6 bases). Trimming cost V 0 bases and J 5 bases, with 11 bases left between them. This CDR3 is 15 amino acids long. CDR1 MGHRA and CDR2 YSYEKL come from the germline V gene. The CDR3 DNA reads TGCGCCAGCAGCCAAGAACATGGGGGCTATCAGCCCCAGCATTTT. It is translated as CASSQEHGGYQPQHF.

The chain couples TRBV11-2 to TRBJ1-6; 8 nucleotides agree with TRBD1. The V gene's germline CDR1 is SGHAT and CDR2 FQNNGV. The ends lost 2 bases at V and 19 bases at J; junction bases unmatched: 7. This CDR3 is built from 12 residues. The CDR3 bases are TGTGCCAGCAGCTTACGGGACAGGCTCCCGCACTTT. Translation: CASSLRDRLPHF.

This chain uses TRBV9 with TRBJ2-1; 7 bases are a match to TRBD2. V lost 5 bases to trimming and J lost 6 bases; unmatched junction nucleotides: 8. CDR1 SGDLS and CDR2 YYNGEE come from the germline V gene. This CDR3 has 14 residues. CDR3 in DNA: TGTGCCAGCAGAGGCGGGGACTACACCAATGAGCAGTTCTTC. The encoded protein is CASRGGDYTNEQFF. The full variable domain, completed using reference TRBV9 and TRBJ2-1, is DSGVTQTPKHLITATGQRVTLRCSPRSGDLSVYWYQQSLDQGLQFLIQYYNGEERAKGNILERFSAQQFPDLHSELNLSSLELGDSALYFCASRGGDYTNEQFFGPGTRLTVL.

The V gene is TRBV6-4, the J gene TRBJ2-1; perhaps TRBD2 as D (6 bases). This CDR3 contains 14 residues. Germline V gives CDR1 MRHNA, CDR2 SNTAGT. Trimming took off 4 bases at V and 5 bases at J, with 12 bases between the two ends. CDR3 residues: CASSAIGTDNEQFF. The CDR3 DNA is TGTGCCAGCAGTGCCATCGGGACTGACAATGAGCAGTTCTTC.

The chain links TRBV7-3 to TRBJ2-6, with D hard to call. Between the trimmed V and J ends, which lost 5 bases and 4 bases, there was a span of 6 bases. This CDR3 contains 13 residues. Per germline, CDR1 SGHTA and CDR2 FQGTGA. CDR3 loop: CASSRRGANVLTF. The CDR3 region has the DNA TGTGCCAGCAGCCGGAGAGGGGCCAACGTCCTGACTTTC.

This chain links TRBV10-3 with TRBJ2-7; 10 bases are shared with TRBD1. The CDR3 totals 14 residues. Germline CDR1 ENHRY, CDR2 SYGVKD. V shed 5 bases, J shed 3 bases, and the junction held 4 bases outside the gene matches. This CDR3 reads CAISRQGALYEQYF. The CDR3 DNA is TGTGCCATCAGTCGACAGGGGGCGCTCTACGAGCAGTACTTC.